This T cell receptor (beta chain) was recovered during a study of blood T cell repertoires in COVID-19. Turning to the study itself: There were acute and convalescent COVID-19 samples, and they came from the United States, Italy and Spain. In each case, the material was cDNA or gDNA derived from T cells, B-cell-depleted T cells, or PBMCs.

The J segment lost 15 bases and the V segment lost 4 bases, leaving 9 bases of the junction unmatched. Germline assignment: CDR1 MNHNY and CDR2 SVGAGI (reference sequence). This CDR3 has 12 residues. Some clones are missing from TCRdb's copy, which holds only in-frame ones; the method was immunoSEQ multiplex PCR. The sample records 140,000 to 150,000 clones, 65% to 90% being singletons. The chain employs TRBV6-6 and TRBJ2-1; 7 bases match TRBD1. The clonotype originates from a man aged 60 to 69 with active or convalescent COVID-19. What was sequenced was peripheral blood. The CDR3 DNA reads as TGTGCCAGCAGTTCGACAGGGCCTCCGGGGTTCTTC. Encoded protein: CASSSTGPPGFF.